These 19 T cell receptor beta chains share one sample of origin, sequenced in a study of cytomegalovirus exposure and HLA in healthy donors. Assay used: immunoSEQ multiplex PCR; TCRdb lists only in-frame clones, some missing. The top ten clones hold under 6.5% of a sample with around 120,000 clones, 88% of them seen once. Source material: PBMCs. Receptors originate from a woman between 18 and 29 years old in good health and CMV-seropositive.

The CDR3 region is CSVPGTSGSYEQYF. CDR3 nucleotide sequence: TGCAGCGTCCCTGGGACTAGCGGGTCCTACGAGCAGTACTTC. The chain joins TRBV29-1 to TRBJ2-7; TRBD2 matches 12 bases. CDR3 length: 14 amino acids. V gave up 6 bases and J gave up 1 base; unmatched junction bases: 4. Germline CDR1 reads SQVTM; CDR2 reads ANQGSEA.

The chain combines TRBV6-1 with TRBJ2-7, with 15 bases matching TRBD2. The CDR3 is made up of 19 amino acids. J was trimmed by 3 bases and V by 3 bases; bases with no gene match: 12. The germline V gene has CDR1 MNHNS and CDR2 SASEGT. The CDR3: CASSDDGLAGGHGLYEQYF. Here the CDR3 DNA reads TGTGCCAGCAGTGACGATGGACTAGCGGGGGGGCATGGACTCTACGAGCAGTACTTC.

The rearrangement uses TRBV10-3 and TRBJ2-1; 10 bases fit TRBD1. CDR1 and CDR2 (germline): ENHRY, SYGVKD. V dropped 5 bases and J dropped 7; count of bases not matched to a gene: 11. CDR3 length: 16 residues. The CDR3 reads CAISSGTGAIGNEQFF. CDR3 bases: TGTGCCATCAGTTCCGGGACAGGGGCTATTGGGAATGAGCAGTTCTTC.

J is TRBJ1-1 and V is TRBV6-1; a weak D match, TRBD1 (6 bases). From germline, CDR1 is MNHNS and CDR2 SASEGT. The CDR3 contains 15 residues. Trimming shortened V by 4 bases and J by 11 bases, and 23 bases separated the two germline ends. As DNA, the CDR3 is TGTGCCAGCAGTGCCCTCGCGACAGGCCACGCTGTGGCTTTCTTT. This translates into CASSALATGHAVAFF.

The chain carries TRBV7-2 and TRBJ2-7; 14 bases line up with TRBD2. The CDR3 contains 14 residues. Losses at the gene ends were 7 bases for V and 7 bases for J; bases not matched to a gene: 6. Germline CDR1 reads SGHTA; CDR2 reads FQGNSA. In DNA, the CDR3 is TGTGCCAGCAAACAAGGACTAGCGGGGGGTGAGCAGTACTTC. This gives the protein CASKQGLAGGEQYF.

The V gene is TRBV6-5, the J gene TRBJ2-7; TRBD2 is a possible D gene (5 bases). Trimming took 2 bases from V and 1 from J, leaving 6 bases between them. The CDR3 extends over 13 amino acids. Germline V gene lookup returns CDR1 MNHEY and CDR2 SVGAGI. The CDR3 bases are TGTGCCAGCAGTTACGGAGGTTCCTACGAGCAGTACTTC. Amino acids: CASSYGGSYEQYF.

The genes are TRBV28 and TRBJ1-5, with TRBD1 matching over 7 bases. Germline-derived CDR1 and CDR2 are MDHEN and SYDVKM. This CDR3 has 15 residues. J lost 3 bases, V lost 6 bases, and 8 bases had no gene match. CDR3 DNA: TGTGCCAGCAGCCTGAGACAGGGTCCCAATCAGCCCCAGCATTTT. Translated, it gives CASSLRQGPNQPQHF.

The rearrangement uses TRBV5-1 and TRBJ2-5; 8 bases agree with TRBD1. V lost 7 bases, J lost 4 bases, and 9 bases stayed unmatched. The CDR3 contains 14 residues. Germline CDR1 reads SGHRS; CDR2 reads YFSETQ. The CDR3, as DNA: TGCGCCAGCTGCATCCAGGGGGCTGGAGAGACCCAGTACTTC. Protein sequence: CASCIQGAGETQYF. The full variable domain, with the rest looked up from reference TRBV5-1 and TRBJ2-5, is KAGVTQTPRYLIKTRGQQVTLSCSPISGHRSVSWYQQTPGQGLQFLFEYFSETQRNKGNFPGRFSGRQFSNSRSEMNVSTLELGDSALYLCASCIQGAGETQYFGPGTRLLVL.

The chain recombines TRBV6-6 with TRBJ1-1, with a tentative D call TRBD1 (5 bases). The CDR3 loop spans 16 amino acids. Germline CDR1 reads MNHNY; CDR2 reads SVGAGI (reference sequence). V was clipped by 0 bases and J by 1 base, with 12 bases between them. CDR3 bases: TGTGCCAGCAGTTACTCGGGGGAGGACGGGAACACTGAAGCTTTCTTT. It yields the protein CASSYSGEDGNTEAFF.

Here the CDR3 DNA reads TGTGCCAGCAGCCCACATAGGGGGGGGTTTGCTGAAGCTTTCTTT. Its translation is CASSPHRGGFAEAFF. The chain employs TRBV7-2 and TRBJ1-1; D might be TRBD1 (6 bases). Germline lookup yields CDR1 SGHTA and CDR2 FQGNSA. V gave up 5 bases and J gave up 6 bases, with 19 bases separating them. This CDR3 spans 15 amino acids.

V gene TRBV19 combines with J gene TRBJ1-2; D might be TRBD1 (6 bases). The V end was cut by 8 bases, the J end by 4 bases, with 8 bases between. The CDR3 is made up of 11 amino acids. CDR1 LNHDA and CDR2 SQIVND come from the germline V gene (reference sequence). The CDR3 DNA reads as TGTGCCAGTCGGACAGTCTATGGCTACACCTTC. It specifies CASRTVYGYTF.

CDR3 sequence: CASSPGLGYTF. As DNA, the CDR3 is TGTGCCAGCAGCCCCGGACTGGGCTACACCTTC. The chain recombines TRBV6-6 with TRBJ1-2; D not certain. V was pared by 6 bases and J by 8 bases, with 10 bases between. Looked up from germline, CDR1 is MNHNY and CDR2 is SVGAGI (reference sequence). The CDR3 sequence is 11 residues long.

The chain has TRBV5-1 and TRBJ2-5, with 15 bases matching TRBD2. CDR3 length: 19 residues. The ends lost 2 bases at V and 2 bases at J; junction bases unmatched: 10. Germline V gives CDR1 SGHRS, CDR2 YFSETQ. As DNA, the CDR3 is TGCGCCAGCAGCTTTTTAGGACTAGCGGGGGGGACCGTTCAAGAGACCCAGTACTTC. Translated: CASSFLGLAGGTVQETQYF.

Of note for this clone: This sample also contains other DNA sequences that code for the same CDR3. The J gene is TRBJ1-1, the V gene TRBV6-1; D uncertain. From germline, CDR1 is MNHNS and CDR2 SASEGT. The CDR3 covers 13 residues. V dropped 6 bases and J dropped 1 base, with 9 bases sitting between them. CDR3 amino acids: CASSGRRNTEAFF. The CDR3 coding sequence is TGTGCCAGCAGCGGAAGGAGGAACACTGAAGCTTTCTTT.

The rearrangement links TRBV5-6 to TRBJ2-5; D is perhaps TRBD2 (5 bases). The CDR3 is made up of 15 amino acids. Trimming removed 0 bases from V and 4 bases from J, with 13 bases in between. Germline V CDR1 and CDR2: SGHDT, YYEEEE. The DNA for the CDR3 is TGTGCCAGCAGCTTGGTGCTAGCAGGAGGAGAGACCCAGTACTTC. Translated, it gives CASSLVLAGGETQYF.

CDR3 loop: CASRDRHLDTEAFF. The CDR3 DNA reads TGTGCCAGCAGGGACAGACACTTAGACACTGAAGCTTTCTTT. The chain employs TRBV6-4 and TRBJ1-1; tentatively, D is TRBD1 (6 bases). The germline gives CDR1 MRHNA, CDR2 SNTAGT. Trimming shortened V by 6 bases and J by 3 bases, and 14 bases separated the two germline ends. The CDR3 loop spans 14 amino acids.

The rearrangement joins TRBV19 to TRBJ1-1; no definite D call. Germline-derived CDR1 and CDR2 are LNHDA and SQIVND (reference sequence). The CDR3 is made up of 14 amino acids. The ends were cut back, 10 bases at V and 0 bases at J, with 15 bases in the middle. The CDR3 protein is CATHPLPMNTEAFF. CDR3 coding DNA: TGTGCCACCCACCCACTTCCCATGAACACTGAAGCTTTCTTT.

J is TRBJ2-7 and V is TRBV6-5, with D possibly matching TRBD2 (5 bases). V shed 6 bases and J shed 2 bases, with 14 bases lying between them. Germline CDR1 and CDR2: MNHEY and SVGAGI. The CDR3 has 14 amino acids. The CDR3 DNA is TGTGCCAGCAGACCTACGGGGAATACCTACGAGCAGTACTTC. Encoded protein: CASRPTGNTYEQYF.

This chain connects TRBV27 to TRBJ2-3; D gene ambiguous. There are 13 residues in the CDR3. The V end was cut by 5 bases, the J end by 6 bases, with 12 bases between. From germline, CDR1 is MNHEY and CDR2 SMNVEV (reference sequence). CDR3 sequence: CASSKTLRDTQYF. In nucleotides, the CDR3 is TGTGCCAGCAGTAAGACTTTGCGGGATACGCAGTATTTT.